This T cell receptor (beta chain) was profiled in a study of blood T cells in healthy people across ages. Whole-study findings and limits: Getting older went along with TCR beta diversity per million T cells dropping roughly linearly.

The authors ran a second PCR of roughly 6 to 12 cycles using a sample-barcoded 5' primer and a J-beta primer mix. Each CDR3 protein gets one entry after TCRdb re-called the 5' RACE reads with MiXCR. The sample consists of 1.5 million to 2 million distinct CDR3 sequences, roughly 52% of them appearing once. In the case of this clonotype: Its target is not known.

Germline CDR1 reads SGHTA; CDR2 reads FQGNSA. The CDR3 contains 14 residues. V was shortened by 5 bases and J by 0 bases, with 11 bases between the two germline ends. Total RNA extraction produced at least 5 micrograms (per sample) for the study. The source is a middle-aged woman in good health. The chain carries TRBV7-2 and TRBJ2-7; possible D gene TRBD1, 6 bases. Sequenced sample: blood. The CDR3 nucleotides are TGTGCCAGCAGCACCCAGGGGAACTCCTACGAGCAGTACTTC. Residues: CASSTQGNSYEQYF.